Sequencing of this T cell receptor (beta chain) was carried out in a study of blood T cell repertoires in COVID-19. The protocol was immunoSEQ multiplex PCR, while the TCRdb copy is restricted to in-frame clones and leaves out a portion. The sample lists around 130,000 clones; around 85% were seen once. CDR3 length: 16 residues. From germline, CDR1 is ENHRY and CDR2 SYGVKD. The V gene end was trimmed by 0 bases and the J gene end by 5 bases; junction bases not matched to a gene: 6. Source material: peripheral blood. V usage is TRBV10-3 and J usage is TRBJ2-2, with 7 nucleotides matching TRBD1. This TCR was recovered from a man aged 55 to 70 with acute or convalescent COVID-19. In DNA form, the CDR3 reads TGTGCCATCAGTGAGTCGGGTAGGGGGCGAACCGGGGAGCTGTTTTTT. Its protein is CAISESGRGRTGELFF.